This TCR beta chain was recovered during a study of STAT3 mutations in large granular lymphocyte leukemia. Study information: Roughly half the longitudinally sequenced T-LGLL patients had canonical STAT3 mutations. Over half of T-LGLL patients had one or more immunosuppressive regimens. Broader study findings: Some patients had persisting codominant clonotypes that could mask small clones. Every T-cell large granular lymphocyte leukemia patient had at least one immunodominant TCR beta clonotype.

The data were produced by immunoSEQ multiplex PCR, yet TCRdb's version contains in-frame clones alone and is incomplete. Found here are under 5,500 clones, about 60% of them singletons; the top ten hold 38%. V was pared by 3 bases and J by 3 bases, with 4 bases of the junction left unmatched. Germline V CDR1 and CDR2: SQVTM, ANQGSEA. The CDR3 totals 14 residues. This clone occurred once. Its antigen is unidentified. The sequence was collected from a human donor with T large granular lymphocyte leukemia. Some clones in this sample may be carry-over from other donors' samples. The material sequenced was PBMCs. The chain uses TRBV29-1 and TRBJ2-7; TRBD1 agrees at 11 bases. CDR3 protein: CSVEGQGGDYEQYF. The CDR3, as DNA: TGCAGCGTTGAGGGACAGGGGGGAGACTACGAGCAGTACTTC.